Here is one TCR beta chain with its context. The sample originates from a study of blood T cell repertoires in COVID-19. As for the study in general: Spain, Italy and the United States supplied samples that represented acute and convalescent COVID-19. In each case, the material was cDNA or gDNA derived from T cells, B-cell-depleted T cells, or PBMCs.

Method: immunoSEQ multiplex PCR; TCRdb's copy keeps in-frame clones and lacks some. This sample carries 340,000 or so clones, around four fifths of them seen once, and the ten largest clones take about 3%. V lost 0 bases to trimming and J lost 3 bases, with 9 bases between them. CDR3 length: 14 residues. Germline-derived CDR1 and CDR2 are SGHVS and FQNEAQ. The sample taken for sequencing was peripheral blood. This TCR came from a man aged 30 to 45 with active or convalescent COVID-19. The rearrangement joins TRBV7-8 to TRBJ2-7, with no clear D. The CDR3 DNA reads as TGTGCCAGCAGCTTAGCGCAGGCAGTCTACGAGCAGTACTTC. Translating gives CASSLAQAVYEQYF.